This TCR beta chain stems from a study of regulatory T cells in long-lasting Graves disease. Arm-PCR of CDR3 regions with iRepertoire HTBI primers generated TCR beta libraries. Under the authors' procedure: The identification of 55 to 70 TRBV and 14 to 15 TRBJ segments was made across samples. TCRdb used MiXCR to reprocess the multiplex PCR reads, holding one entry per CDR3 protein. It is TCRdb's table, rather than the study itself, that gives the V and J calls and clone size. This table has about half a million distinct CDR3 sequences, approximately 12% appearing once. The trim removed 3 bases at V and 5 bases at J, leaving 11 bases unmatched. The CDR3 runs to 15 residues. Germline V gene data show CDR1 as SGDLS and CDR2 as YYNGEE. Documented time point: newly diagnosed GD, antithyroid drugs for less than 3 months. The TCR library was made from RNA extracted from PBMCs. The data were also submitted as part of a second study, on T cells in Graves' hyperthyroidism and ophthalmopathy. That work contributes: The TCR CDR3 was amplified in a first-round RT-PCR using the HTBI primer set. Ophthalmopathy was separated from stable hyperthyroidism by a 13 V-J model.

The material sequenced was peripheral blood mononuclear cells (PBMCs), taken at new diagnosis, from a patient treated with antithyroid drugs. The rearrangement uses TRBV9 and TRBJ2-7; 7 bases match TRBD2. This receptor was taken from a woman aged 25 to 39 with Graves disease. The CDR3 region is CASSAQAGPLHEQYF. Written as DNA, the CDR3 is TGTGCCAGCAGCGCCCAAGCGGGACCCCTCCACGAGCAGTACTTC. The whole variable domain, remainder taken from reference TRBV9 and TRBJ2-7, is DSGVTQTPKHLITATGQRVTLRCSPRSGDLSVYWYQQSLDQGLQFLIQYYNGEERAKGNILERFSAQQFPDLHSELNLSSLELGDSALYFCASSAQAGPLHEQYFGPGTRLTVT.